Below are 25 T cell receptor beta chains sequenced from a single sample in a study of cytomegalovirus exposure and HLA in healthy donors. Primers included in the PCR were 60 Vbeta and 13 Jbeta primers. Assay used: immunoSEQ multiplex PCR; TCRdb lists only in-frame clones, some missing. The sample has 150,000 to 200,000 clones; nearly 80% are singletons. Input material: PBMCs. These receptors were taken from a female donor in good health and CMV-seronegative.

CDR3 nucleotides: TGTGCCAGTAGTCGGGACAGTTTCACTGAAGCTTTCTTT. Its translation: CASSRDSFTEAFF. This chain joins TRBV19 and TRBJ1-1; 7 bases are shared with TRBD1. There are 13 residues in the CDR3. V was clipped by 5 bases and J by 4 bases; unmatched bases: 4. Germline V gene sequence: CDR1 LNHDA, CDR2 SQIVND (reference sequence).

This clone was seen a few times. The J gene is TRBJ2-7, the V gene TRBV10-3, with 9 bases matching TRBD2. CDR1 is ENHRY, CDR2 SYGVKD, per germline. The CDR3 contains 15 residues. Trimming removed 2 bases from V and 2 bases from J; junction bases left unmatched: 4. CDR3 DNA sequence: TGTGCCATCAGTGAGGGGCTAGCGGGAACCTACGAGCAGTACTTC. Protein sequence: CAISEGLAGTYEQYF.

The chain joins TRBV4-1 to TRBJ1-3; TRBD1 might be the D (5 bases). Germline CDR1 and CDR2: MGHRA and YSYEKL. The length of the CDR3 is 17 residues. Trimming took off 3 bases at V and 4 bases at J, with 19 bases between the two ends. The CDR3 sequence is CASSHPVGVIGGNTIYF. The DNA of the CDR3 is TGCGCCAGCAGCCACCCGGTAGGGGTGATAGGAGGAAACACCATATATTTT.

The chain uses TRBV28 and TRBJ2-6; 8 bases map to TRBD1. Germline loops: CDR1 MDHEN, CDR2 SYDVKM. CDR3 length: 14 residues. The trim removed 5 bases at V and 6 bases at J, leaving 3 bases unmatched. The CDR3 is CASSHRGMANVLTF. CDR3 in DNA: TGTGCCAGCAGTCACAGGGGGATGGCCAACGTCCTGACTTTC.

This clone was seen more than once but under ten times. The chain links TRBV18 to TRBJ1-4; 8 nucleotides line up with TRBD1. Per the germline V gene, CDR1 is KGHSH and CDR2 is LQKENI. V was clipped by 4 bases and J by 3 bases; unmatched bases: 7. CDR3 length: 16 residues. This CDR3 reads CASSREKGQANEKLFF. CDR3 sequence (DNA): TGTGCCAGCTCACGAGAAAAGGGACAGGCTAATGAAAAACTGTTTTTT.

The V and J genes are TRBV7-2 and TRBJ2-5; weak D call: TRBD1 (5 bases). Trimming cost V 1 base and J 2 bases, with 11 bases left between them. CDR3 length: 15 amino acids. CDR1 is SGHTA and CDR2 is FQGNSA in the germline V gene. CDR3: CASSLVRDRQETQYF. For the CDR3, the DNA is TGTGCCAGCAGCTTAGTCAGAGACAGACAAGAGACCCAGTACTTC.

The chain's CDR3 is CASSSEGSPLHF. CDR3 nucleotides: TGTGCCAGCAGTTCGGAGGGTTCACCCCTCCACTTT. The chain recombines TRBV6-5 with TRBJ1-6; D unclear. Germline CDR1 reads MNHEY; CDR2 reads SVGAGI. This CDR3 is built from 12 residues. V lost 4 bases and J 9 bases, leaving 7 bases between the germline ends.

In this sample, this clone turned up a few times. The genes are TRBV7-8 and TRBJ2-1; 9 nucleotides agree with TRBD2. The CDR3 has 13 amino acids. Per germline, CDR1 SGHVS and CDR2 FQNEAQ. Germline trimming cut 5 bases from V and 7 bases from J; bases unmatched to any gene: 3. The CDR3 DNA follows: TGTGCCAGCAGCGCGGGACTAGCTAATGAGCAGTTCTTC. Its protein is CASSAGLANEQFF. The whole variable domain, remainder taken from reference TRBV7-8 and TRBJ2-1, is GAGVSQSPRYKVAKRGQDVALRCDPISGHVSLFWYQQALGQGPEFLTYFQNEAQLDKSGLPSDRFFAERPEGSVSTLKIQRTQQEDSAVYLCASSAGLANEQFFGPGTRLTVL.

The chain uses TRBV25-1 and TRBJ1-4, with D possibly TRBD1 on 5 matching bases. V gave up 0 bases and J gave up 7 bases, with 9 bases separating them. Germline V gene lookup returns CDR1 MGHDK and CDR2 SYGVNS. This CDR3 contains 14 residues. In DNA, the CDR3 is TGTGCCAGCAGTGAATACAGGGTTGCTGAAAAACTGTTTTTT. Protein product: CASSEYRVAEKLFF.

V usage is TRBV19 and J usage is TRBJ1-1; possible D gene TRBD1, 6 bases. The CDR3 has 15 residues. V was shortened by 7 bases and J by 4 bases, with 19 bases between the two germline ends. CDR1 is LNHDA and CDR2 is SQIVND in the germline V gene (reference sequence). CDR3 amino acids: CASITNRVRGTEAFF. The CDR3, as DNA: TGTGCCAGTATCACTAACAGGGTAAGGGGCACTGAAGCTTTCTTT.

This clone came up once. The chain is built from TRBV11-2 and TRBJ2-7, with TRBD1 as a possible D gene (5 bases). Germline values: CDR1 SGHAT, CDR2 FQNNGV. V was trimmed by 5 bases and J by 5 bases, leaving 19 bases between them. The CDR3 runs to 15 residues. The CDR3 nucleotides read TGTGCCAGCAGCCCGGACACCCTACTCTTGCACGAGCAGTACTTC. Amino acids: CASSPDTLLLHEQYF. The full variable domain, rest sourced from reference TRBV11-2 and TRBJ2-7, is EAGVAQSPRYKIIEKRQSVAFWCNPISGHATLYWYQQILGQGPKLLIQFQNNGVVDDSQLPKDRFSAERLKGVDSTLKIQPAKLEDSAVYLCASSPDTLLLHEQYFGPGTRLTVT.

V gene TRBV7-9 combines with J gene TRBJ2-7; 7 positions match TRBD2. Trimming at V came to 5 bases and at J to 0 bases, leaving 7 bases not matched to a gene. This CDR3 is 15 amino acids long. Germline CDR1 reads SEHNR; CDR2 reads FQNEAQ (reference sequence). This chain's CDR3 is CASSPGRTSSYEQYF. The CDR3 DNA reads TGTGCCAGCAGCCCAGGGAGGACTAGCTCCTACGAGCAGTACTTC.

The CDR3 DNA reads as TGTGCCAGCAGTCACCCCCGGACAGGCCTCGGAAAACTGTTTTTT. Amino acids: CASSHPRTGLGKLFF. This chain connects TRBV6-5 to TRBJ1-4; TRBD1 matches 7 bases. Germline V gene data show CDR1 as MNHEY and CDR2 as SVGAGI. This CDR3 is 15 amino acids long. V gave up 5 bases and J gave up 10 bases; unmatched junction bases: 13.

The rearrangement joins TRBV19 to TRBJ2-5, with D maybe TRBD2 (6 bases). CDR1 and CDR2 from the germline V gene are LNHDA and SQIVND (reference sequence). The germline V and J ends were trimmed by 5 bases and 2 bases, with 18 bases remaining between them. CDR3 size: 16 residues. DNA for the CDR3: TGTGCCAGTAGTCCCCCTTGGGTCGGGAGACAAGAGACCCAGTACTTC. Translated, it gives CASSPPWVGRQETQYF.

A word on this clone: A read error is likely, as this CDR3 ends without the conserved phenylalanine or tryptophan. It is unclear where the CDR3 begins or ends on the DNA, so no DNA is shown, and the CDR3 is as TCRdb lists it. The rearrangement uses TRBV27 and TRBJ2-7; TRBD2 is the table's D call and was not checked against the DNA. The CDR3 has 9 residues if both end residues are counted. Looked up from germline, CDR1 is MNHEY and CDR2 is SMNVEV (reference sequence). CDR3 loop: CASSFFGRS.

The chain joins TRBV9 to TRBJ2-7; the match to TRBD2 covers 10 bases. Germline CDR1 is SGDLS and CDR2 is YYNGEE. The CDR3 is made up of 14 amino acids. Trimming removed 1 base from V and 4 bases from J; junction bases left unmatched: 2. CDR3 nucleotides: TGTGCCAGCAGCGTAAATAGCGGGGGGTACGAGCAGTACTTC. Translating gives CASSVNSGGYEQYF.

J is TRBJ2-6 and V is TRBV2; D is perhaps TRBD1 (5 bases). The CDR3 loop spans 16 amino acids. Germline V gene data show CDR1 as SNHLY and CDR2 as FYNNEI. Trimming cost V 6 bases and J 0 bases, with 12 bases left between them. CDR3 amino acids: CASSAQEPSGANVLTF. The DNA of the CDR3 is TGTGCCAGCAGCGCACAGGAGCCCTCTGGGGCCAACGTCCTGACTTTC. Complete variable domain (other parts from reference TRBV2 and TRBJ2-6): EPEVTQTPSHQVTQMGQEVILRCVPISNHLYFYWYRQILGQKVEFLVSFYNNEISEKSEIFDDQFSVERPDGSNFTLKIRSTKLEDSAMYFCASSAQEPSGANVLTFGAGSRLTVL.

CDR3: CASSVGTASGNTIYF. The DNA for the CDR3 is TGTGCCAGCAGCGTGGGGACTGCCTCTGGAAACACCATATATTTT. This rearrangement joins TRBV7-6 to TRBJ1-3; TRBD1 might be the D (5 bases). Germline lookup yields CDR1 SGHVS and CDR2 FNYEAQ. Trimming stripped 5 bases from V and 0 bases from J, with 11 bases between. The CDR3 has 15 amino acids.

The gene calls are TRBV27 and TRBJ2-4; 9 nucleotides match TRBD2. V gave up 5 bases and J gave up 9 bases; unmatched junction bases: 17. Germline values: CDR1 MNHEY, CDR2 SMNVEV (reference sequence). The CDR3 has 17 amino acids. The CDR3 sequence: CASSPTLLAGRIGIQYF. CDR3 DNA sequence: TGTGCCAGCAGTCCCACTCTCCTAGCGGGGAGGATAGGCATTCAGTACTTC.

V is TRBV7-4 and J is TRBJ1-2; 9 positions match TRBD1. V trimming: 7 bases; J trimming: 8 bases; junction bases outside the gene matches: 11. CDR1 and CDR2 from the germline V gene are SGHVT and SQSDAQ. The CDR3 is 14 residues long. The CDR3 bases are TGTGCCAGCACCCTTGGGAGGACAGGGGACGGCTACACCTTC. Its protein is CASTLGRTGDGYTF.

With respect to this clone: The conserved closing phenylalanine or tryptophan is absent in this CDR3, likely reflecting a read error. The rearrangement links TRBV7-9 to TRBJ2-7; 10 positions match TRBD2. The CDR3 runs to 19 residues. The V and J ends lost 5 bases and 1 base, in that order; junction bases with no gene match: 17. The germline gives CDR1 SEHNR, CDR2 FQNEAQ (reference sequence). Here the CDR3 reads CASSIFGTASGRQSYEQYL. The CDR3 DNA sequence: TGTGCCAGCAGCATTTTCGGCACGGCTAGCGGGAGACAGTCCTACGAGCAGTACCTC.

This chain uses TRBV6-5 with TRBJ2-7, with D maybe TRBD1 (5 bases). Germline V gives CDR1 MNHEY, CDR2 SVGAGI. Trimming stripped 2 bases from V and 8 bases from J, with 7 bases between. The CDR3 totals 11 residues. CDR3 protein: CASSYRGKQYF. In DNA form, the CDR3 reads TGTGCCAGCAGTTACAGGGGTAAGCAGTACTTC.

This rearrangement joins TRBV2 to TRBJ2-5; perhaps TRBD1 as D (6 bases). CDR1 is SNHLY and CDR2 is FYNNEI in the germline V gene. The CDR3 runs 14 residues. V was shortened by 8 bases and J by 5 bases, with 18 bases between the two germline ends. In DNA form, the CDR3 reads TGTGCCAGCGCCCCCCCGTCTAGGGGGGAGACCCAGTACTTC. It encodes CASAPPSRGETQYF.

This chain uses TRBV5-4 with TRBJ2-3; 14 bases align to TRBD2. The CDR3 sequence is 16 residues long. Germline V gives CDR1 SGHNT, CDR2 YYREEE (reference sequence). J gave up 1 base and V 9 bases, and 7 bases lay outside the gene matches. CDR3 coding DNA: TGTGCCACGGGACTAGCGGGGGTTGTGGGCACAGATACGCAGTATTTT. Its translation is CATGLAGVVGTDTQYF.

The chain combines TRBV2 with TRBJ2-7, with D hard to call. The germline gives CDR1 SNHLY, CDR2 FYNNEI. The V end lost 2 bases, the J end lost 6 bases, and 5 bases lay between the germline ends. CDR3 length: 11 residues. The DNA for the CDR3 is TGTGCCAGCAGTGAAAGTAGCGAGCAGTACTTC. Its translation: CASSESSEQYF.